Each of the 2 T cell receptor beta chains below was sequenced from the same sample in a study of a mutant IDH1 vaccine in newly diagnosed glioma. Stated time point: week 11, during vaccination. In every dose of vaccine, 300 ug of mutant IDH1 20-mer peptide was given alongside topical imiquimod. Their specific antigens are unknown. Here immunoSEQ multiplex PCR was the method, and the copy in TCRdb shows in-frame clones only, minus some. The data hold around 53,000 clones, with more than 85% observed a single time. The source was PBMCs, collected from a glioma patient whose treatment included an IDH1 peptide vaccine. The origin of the receptors is a middle-aged man with glioma.

The gene calls are TRBV7-9 and TRBJ2-2, with 8 bases lining up with TRBD1. CDR1 SEHNR and CDR2 FQNEAQ come from the germline V gene (reference sequence). The CDR3 sequence is 15 residues long. The V segment lost 5 bases and the J segment 5 bases; nucleotides outside the gene matches: 7. This CDR3 reads CASSPVTGATGELFF. The DNA of the CDR3 is TGTGCCAGCAGCCCTGTGACAGGGGCTACCGGGGAGCTGTTTTTT.

The chain employs TRBV9 and TRBJ2-3, with D uncertain. The CDR3 totals 14 residues. Trimming removed 3 bases at V and 0 bases at J, with 8 bases between. Germline CDR1 and CDR2: SGDLS and YYNGEE. CDR3 sequence (DNA): TGTGCCAGCAGCGGCCTCACTAGCACAGATACGCAGTATTTT. It translates to CASSGLTSTDTQYF. Together with reference TRBV9 and TRBJ2-3, the CDR3 gives the full variable domain: DSGVTQTPKHLITATGQRVTLRCSPRSGDLSVYWYQQSLDQGLQFLIQYYNGEERAKGNILERFSAQQFPDLHSELNLSSLELGDSALYFCASSGLTSTDTQYFGPGTRLTVL.